The rows below give T cell receptor beta chains drawn from one sample of a study of T cells after yellow fever vaccination. TCRdb called the 5' RACE reads again in MiXCR, with one record for every CDR3 protein. The sample holds about 220,000 distinct CDR3 sequences, under 3.5% seen once. Sequences were derived from CD4+ T cells sorted from PBMCs, sampled 10 days after the yellow fever booster vaccination. The receptors shown here come from a man between 18 and 35 years old who received the YFV17D yellow fever vaccine. CDR3s include the opening cysteine and the closing phenylalanine or tryptophan. Size is stated for part of the rows, as once, few or many counts, or as a class when the clone is expanded.

CASSPKLGGPSENEQFF | few | TRBJ2-1 | TRBV18
CSASIGATDTQYF | many | TRBJ2-3 | TRBV20-1
CSARTPTQYF | many | TRBJ2-5 | TRBV20-1
CASSPGVGEQFF | many | TRBJ2-1 | TRBV7-9
CSAPLTGGLDTQYF | - | TRBJ2-3 | TRBV20-1
CASSPLGLADTDTQYF | many | TRBJ2-3 | TRBV7-3
CASSQGLGLAGEETQYF | few | TRBJ2-5 | TRBV4-3
CASSLKRFPDTQYF | few | TRBJ2-3 | TRBV7-3
CASSQDPASTEAFF | many | TRBJ1-1 | TRBV14
CASSFSGYNEQFF | many | TRBJ2-1 | TRBV7-9
CASTGALGQDTEAFF | - | TRBJ1-1 | TRBV19
CASSQDFLAGNTGELFF | - | TRBJ2-2 | TRBV4-3
CAITETGLYNYGYTF | few | TRBJ1-2 | TRBV10-3
CASSWRTGGIGYTF | - | TRBJ1-2 | TRBV5-5
CASGRREAFF | many | TRBJ1-1 | TRBV30
CAIRSGLTNTEAFF | - | TRBJ1-1 | TRBV10-3
CASSLQPTNRNTIYF | - | TRBJ1-3 | TRBV7-8
CASSKIDRGHSYNSPLHF | many | TRBJ1-6 | TRBV4-2
CAISAAGGYNEQFF | many | TRBJ2-1 | TRBV10-3
CASIGGYSNQPQHF | many | TRBJ1-5 | TRBV28
CASSVSGGEDTQYF | many | TRBJ2-3 | TRBV9
CSVAAGSGSPLHF | - | TRBJ1-6 | TRBV29-1
CSALGLGNEQFF | few | TRBJ2-1 | TRBV20-1
CASSQVGRGALTGELFF | many | TRBJ2-2 | TRBV4-1
CASRRMALDRETQYF | many | TRBJ2-5 | TRBV4-1